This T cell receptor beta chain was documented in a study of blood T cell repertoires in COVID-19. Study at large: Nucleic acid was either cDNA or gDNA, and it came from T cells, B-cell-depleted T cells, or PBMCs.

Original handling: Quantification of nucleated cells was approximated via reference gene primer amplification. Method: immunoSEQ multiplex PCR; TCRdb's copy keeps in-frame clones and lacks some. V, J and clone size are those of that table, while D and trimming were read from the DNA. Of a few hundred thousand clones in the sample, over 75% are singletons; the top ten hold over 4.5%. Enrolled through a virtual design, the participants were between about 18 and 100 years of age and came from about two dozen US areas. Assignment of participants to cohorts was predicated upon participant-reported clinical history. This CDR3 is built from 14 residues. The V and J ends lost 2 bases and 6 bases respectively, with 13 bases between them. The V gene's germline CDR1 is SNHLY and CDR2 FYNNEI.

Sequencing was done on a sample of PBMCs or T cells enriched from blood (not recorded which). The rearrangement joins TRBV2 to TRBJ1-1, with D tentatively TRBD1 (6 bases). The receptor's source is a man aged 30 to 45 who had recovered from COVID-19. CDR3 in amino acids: CASSELQGYAEAFF. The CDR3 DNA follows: TGTGCCAGCAGTGAACTACAGGGTTACGCTGAAGCTTTCTTT.